This passage covers 22 T cell receptor beta chains from one sample sequenced in a study of breast tumors, draining lymph nodes, adjacent tissues. One entry per CDR3 protein results from TCRdb running MiXCR on the multiplex PCR reads. In the table there are 50,000 to 55,000 distinct CDR3 sequences, around 45% of which are singletons. The material sequenced was breast tumor tissue. These receptors were taken from a female donor with breast cancer. Some clones in this sample may be carry-over from other donors' samples.

This clonotype showed up many times. V usage is TRBV7-2 and J usage is TRBJ2-7, with 13 nucleotides matching TRBD2. With 4 bases clipped from V and 3 bases from J, the junction kept 6 bases outside the gene matches. Germline V lookup: CDR1 SGHTA, CDR2 FQGNSA. There are 16 residues in the CDR3. The CDR3 DNA reads TGTGCCAGCAGCTCCGAGAGGACTAGCGGGAGCTACGAGCAGTACTTC. Translated: CASSSERTSGSYEQYF.

This clonotype was picked up many times. The V and J genes are TRBV7-9 and TRBJ2-1; 11 nucleotides agree with TRBD2. This CDR3 spans 18 amino acids. The germline V gene encodes CDR1 SEHNR and CDR2 FQNEAQ (reference sequence). Trimming took 4 bases from V and 3 from J; bases not matched to a gene: 11. The CDR3 sequence: CASSSQGTSGSLYNEQFF. The DNA for the CDR3 is TGTGCCAGCAGCTCTCAAGGGACTAGCGGTAGCCTCTACAATGAGCAGTTCTTC.

This clonotype has a handful of counts. The gene calls are TRBV20-1 and TRBJ1-3, with D unresolved. Germline V gene sequence: CDR1 DFQATT, CDR2 SNEGSKA (reference sequence). The CDR3 runs to 14 residues. Trimming removed 5 bases from V and 8 bases from J, with 19 bases in between. CDR3 residues: CSALRARFGYTIYF. In nucleotides, the CDR3 is TGCAGTGCTCTCCGGGCGAGATTTGGCTACACCATATATTTT.

This clonotype has ten or more counts. The chain is built from TRBV6-6 and TRBJ2-1; 9 bases are shared with TRBD2. V shed 6 bases and J 4 bases; nucleotides not matched to a gene: 7. CDR3 length equals 15 residues. Per the germline V gene, CDR1 is MNHNY and CDR2 is SVGAGI (reference sequence). CDR3 nucleotides: TGTGCCAGCAGGTTAGCGGGAGTAACTTACAATGAGCAGTTCTTC. It specifies CASRLAGVTYNEQFF.

This clonotype was detected ten times or more. The chain couples TRBV12-3 or TRBV12-4 to TRBJ2-3; 7 bases are shared with TRBD2. The J segment lost 0 bases and the V segment lost 1 base, leaving 7 bases of the junction unmatched. This CDR3 is built from 17 residues. The CDR3 spells CASSLVGGGPSTDTQYF. The CDR3 DNA reads TGTGCCAGCAGTTTAGTCGGCGGGGGTCCTAGCACAGATACGCAGTATTTT.

The chain recombines TRBV10-1 with TRBJ2-7; possibly TRBD1 or TRBD2 for D (6 bases each). Germline lookup yields CDR1 WNHNN and CDR2 SYGVQD (reference sequence). The CDR3 is 14 residues long. V was clipped by 0 bases and J by 7 bases, with 13 bases between them. The CDR3 spells CASSESWGAGEQYF. The DNA for the CDR3 is TGCGCCAGCAGTGAGTCTTGGGGGGCTGGAGAGCAGTACTTC.

The chain joins TRBV20-1 to TRBJ2-5; 9 nucleotides align to TRBD2. Trimming removed 0 bases from V and 5 bases from J; junction bases left unmatched: 10. CDR1 DFQATT and CDR2 SNEGSKA come from the germline V gene (reference sequence). The CDR3 loop spans 16 amino acids. CDR3 protein: CSARDLAGGPLETQYF. CDR3 nucleotides: TGCAGTGCTAGAGATCTGGCGGGGGGGCCACTGGAGACCCAGTACTTC.

Concerning this clonotype: A read error may account for a junction end that differs from germline. This chain connects TRBV30 to TRBJ1-2; weak D call: TRBD1 (6 bases). Germline CDR1 is GTSNPN and CDR2 is SVGIG (reference sequence). There are 12 residues in the CDR3. The CDR3 loop reads CAWAQNRVDYTF. CDR3 bases: TGCGCCTGGGCACAGAACAGGGTCGACTACACCTTC.

The chain recombines TRBV6-1 with TRBJ2-1; D unresolved. This CDR3 has 11 amino acids. V was pared by 7 bases and J by 5 bases, with 6 bases between. The germline CDR1 and CDR2 sequences are MNHNS and SASEGT. The CDR3 reads CASKQNNEQFF. In DNA form, the CDR3 reads TGTGCCAGCAAACAGAACAATGAGCAGTTCTTC.

The rearrangement links TRBV7-2 to TRBJ1-6; 8 bases are shared with TRBD1. The CDR3 totals 18 residues. The V and J ends lost 2 bases and 8 bases, in that order; junction bases with no gene match: 14. From germline, CDR1 is SGHTA and CDR2 FQGNSA. The CDR3 DNA reads TGTGCCAGCAGCTTACGGACTAGCGGGACAGGTTCGGATTCACCCCTCCACTTT. Translating it yields CASSLRTSGTGSDSPLHF.

At least ten counts were recorded for this clonotype. The chain carries TRBV27 and TRBJ1-2; the match to TRBD1 covers 7 bases. The CDR3 has 14 amino acids. The junction had 8 bases not matched to a gene; V was cut back by 8 bases and J by 2 bases. Germline V gene data show CDR1 as MNHEY and CDR2 as SMNVEV (reference sequence). CDR3 in DNA: TGTGCCAGCGCCCCAGGGGGGCAGAACTATGGCTACACCTTC. Amino acids: CASAPGGQNYGYTF.

J is TRBJ2-7 and V is TRBV7-2, with 12 bases lining up with TRBD2. The V gene's germline CDR1 is SGHTA and CDR2 FQGNSA. The trim removed 1 base at V and 7 bases at J, leaving 14 bases unmatched. The CDR3 extends over 18 amino acids. CDR3 coding DNA: TGTGCCAGCAGCTTAGATTGGTCGGCTAGCGGGAGGGCCGGGGAGCAGTACTTC. Translation: CASSLDWSASGRAGEQYF. The full variable domain, completed using reference TRBV7-2 and TRBJ2-7, is GAGVSQSPSNKVTEKGKDVELRCDPISGHTALYWYRQSLGQGLEFLIYFQGNSAPDKSGLPSDRFSAERTGGSVSTLTIQRTQQEDSAVYLCASSLDWSASGRAGEQYFGPGTRLTVT.

This clonotype was seen ten or more times. The rearrangement uses TRBV6-6 and TRBJ2-2; D is unclear. Germline CDR1 MNHNY, CDR2 SVGAGI (reference sequence). Trimming took off 5 bases at V and 2 bases at J, with 3 bases between the two ends. This CDR3 region has 12 residues. The CDR3 is CASSPNTGELFF. The CDR3 region has the DNA TGTGCCAGCAGTCCCAACACCGGGGAGCTGTTTTTT.

This clonotype was detected ten times or more. The genes are TRBV4-2 and TRBJ1-6; TRBD1 agrees at 10 bases. V shed 4 bases, J shed 4 bases, and the junction held 4 bases outside the gene matches. CDR1 and CDR2 (germline): LGHNA, YNFKEQ. CDR3 length: 16 residues. The CDR3 coding sequence is TGTGCCAGCAGCCTTTGGGACAGGGGATATAATTCACCCCTCCACTTT. It is translated as CASSLWDRGYNSPLHF.

There are many counts of this clonotype. The chain recombines TRBV7-2 with TRBJ2-7; weak D call: TRBD1 (5 bases). The CDR3 contains 15 residues. Trimming shortened V by 2 bases and J by 2 bases, and 13 bases separated the two germline ends. Germline V gene lookup returns CDR1 SGHTA and CDR2 FQGNSA. The CDR3 region has the DNA TGTGCCAGCAGCTTACTTAAGACAGCCACCTACGAGCAGTACTTC. It encodes CASSLLKTATYEQYF.

The chain combines TRBV6-2 or TRBV6-3 with TRBJ2-7; TRBD2 matches at 10 bases. The CDR3 has 13 amino acids. Germline CDR1 MNHEY, CDR2 SVGEGT. V gave up 9 bases and J gave up 3 bases; unmatched junction bases: 5. The CDR3 coding sequence is TGTGCCAGTAAAGCGGGAGGGAACTACGAGCAGTACTTC. Translating gives CASKAGGNYEQYF.

About this clonotype itself: Just one base apart from a much larger clone, this may be a read error. This rearrangement joins TRBV28 to TRBJ2-3; 10 bases are shared with TRBD2. The CDR3 length is 16 residues. CDR1 is MDHEN and CDR2 is SYDVKM in the germline V gene. With 5 bases clipped from V and 4 bases from J, the junction kept 9 bases outside the gene matches. This CDR3 is CASSPPSGSGADTQYF. The CDR3 bases are TGTGCCAGCAGTCCCCCTAGCGGGAGCGGGGCAGATACGCAGTATTTT.

This clonotype came up many times. V usage is TRBV3-1 and J usage is TRBJ2-2; possibly TRBD1 for D (6 bases). Germline CDR1 LGHDT, CDR2 YNNKEL (reference sequence). The CDR3 has 17 amino acids. V gave up 3 bases and J gave up 7 bases, with 21 bases separating them. DNA for the CDR3: TGTGCCAGCAGCCACCCTCGCGACAGGTATCGTGGCGGGGAGCTGTTTTTT. It is translated as CASSHPRDRYRGGELFF.

A word on this clonotype: Mismatch with germline at one junction end may stem from a read error. The rearrangement joins TRBV5-1 to TRBJ2-2, with D tentatively TRBD2 (5 bases). This CDR3 has 15 residues. Germline CDR1 and CDR2: SGHRS and YFSETQ. The CDR3 DNA reads TGCGCCAACAGCACCGGGCCGGTGGGTGACGGGGAGCTGTGTTTT. Translated, it gives CANSTGPVGDGELCF.

The chain couples TRBV5-5 to TRBJ1-5; 10 bases line up with TRBD1. Trimming removed 5 bases from V and 2 bases from J; junction bases left unmatched: 4. Per germline, CDR1 SGHKS and CDR2 YYEKEE (reference sequence). The CDR3 runs to 15 residues. CDR3 region: CASSWDRGGNQPQHF. The CDR3 DNA is TGTGCCAGCAGTTGGGACAGGGGTGGCAATCAGCCCCAGCATTTT. The whole variable domain, remainder taken from reference TRBV5-5 and TRBJ1-5, is DAGVTQSPTHLIKTRGQQVTLRCSPISGHKSVSWYQQVLGQGPQFIFQYYEKEERGRGNFPDRFSARQFPNYSSELNVNALLLGDSALYLCASSWDRGGNQPQHFGDGTRLSIL.

V and J are TRBV7-9 and TRBJ1-6; D gene ambiguous. This CDR3 contains 15 residues. Trimming removed 10 bases from V and 7 bases from J, with 20 bases in between. Germline-derived CDR1 and CDR2 are SEHNR and FQNEAQ (reference sequence). The CDR3 region is CAISNPGGYNSPLHF. The CDR3 DNA reads TGTGCCATCTCGAACCCGGGCGGGTACAATTCACCCCTCCACTTT.

Notes on this clonotype: Sequence at one end of the junction differs from germline and may be a read error. The rearrangement uses TRBV5-1 and TRBJ2-3, with 9 nucleotides matching TRBD1. This CDR3 is built from 15 residues. Germline assignment: CDR1 SGHRS and CDR2 YFSETQ. CDR3 amino acids: CASSLDRGGTDTRYF. The CDR3 nucleotides read TGCGCCAGCAGCTTAGACAGGGGGGGGACAGATACGCGGTATTTT.